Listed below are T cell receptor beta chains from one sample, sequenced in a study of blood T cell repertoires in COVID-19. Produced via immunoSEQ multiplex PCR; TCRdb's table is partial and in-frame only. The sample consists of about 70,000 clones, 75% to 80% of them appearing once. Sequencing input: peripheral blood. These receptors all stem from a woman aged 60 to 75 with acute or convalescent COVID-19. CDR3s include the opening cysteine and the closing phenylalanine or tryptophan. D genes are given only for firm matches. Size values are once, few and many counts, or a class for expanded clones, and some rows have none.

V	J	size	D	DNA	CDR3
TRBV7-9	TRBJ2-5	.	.	TGTGCCAGCACCTCCTATCAAGGGGCCGTACTCCAAGAGACCCAGTACTTC	CASTSYQGAVLQETQYF
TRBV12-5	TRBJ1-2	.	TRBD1	TGTGCTAGTGGTTTTGACAGGGTCGGTGGCTACACCTTC	CASGFDRVGGYTF
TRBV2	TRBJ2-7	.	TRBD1	TGTGCCAGCAGTGTACAGGGGCTACCCTACGAGCAGTACTTC	CASSVQGLPYEQYF
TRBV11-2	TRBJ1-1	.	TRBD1	TGTGCCAGCAGATCACGACAGGGGGGGATGAACACTGAAGCTTTCTTT	CASRSRQGGMNTEAFF
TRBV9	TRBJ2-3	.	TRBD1	TGTGCCGGTTCAACAGGGGGCGTGCCAGATACGCAGTATTTT	CAGSTGGVPDTQYF
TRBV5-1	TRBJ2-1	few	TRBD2	TGCGCCAGCAGCCTGCACCACCAGGTTATAGCGGGGAACGGCAATGAGCAGTTCTTC	CASSLHHQVIAGNGNEQFF
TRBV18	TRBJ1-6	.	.	TGTGCCAGCTCACGTAGGGACTCCGATAATTCACCCCTCCACTTT	CASSRRDSDNSPLHF
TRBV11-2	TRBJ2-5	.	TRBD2	TGTGCCAGCAGCCTTCGGACTAGCGGGGGGACTGGGGAGACCCAGTACTTC	CASSLRTSGGTGETQYF
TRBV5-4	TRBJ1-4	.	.	TGTGCCAGCAGCTTGGGGCCTAGTGAAAAACTGTTTTTT	CASSLGPSEKLFF
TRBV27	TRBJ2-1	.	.	TGTGCCAGCAGTTTAGAAACAGCCTTCTTTAGGAATGAGCAGTTCTTC	CASSLETAFFRNEQFF
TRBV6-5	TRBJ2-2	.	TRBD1	TGTGCCAGCAGGACTGACAGGGAGTACACCGGGGAGCTGTTTTTT	CASRTDREYTGELFF
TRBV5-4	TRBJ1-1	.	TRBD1	TGTGCCAGCACCGTCGGACAGGGGTCTGAAGCTTTCTTT	CASTVGQGSEAFF
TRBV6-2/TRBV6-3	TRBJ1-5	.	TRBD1	TGTGCCAGCAGTTACGGGGACAGCCGTCAGCCCCAGCATTTT	CASSYGDSRQPQHF
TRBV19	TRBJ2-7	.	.	TGTGCCAGTAGCACAACACAGGTTACCAGCGAGCAGTACTTC	CASSTTQVTSEQYF
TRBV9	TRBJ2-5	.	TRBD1	TGTGCCAGCAGCTTCGGGACAGGAGGGGAGACCCAGTACTTC	CASSFGTGGETQYF
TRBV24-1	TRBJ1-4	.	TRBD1	TGTGCCACCCAGGGGGCAGGTGATGAAAAACTGTTTTTT	CATQGAGDEKLFF
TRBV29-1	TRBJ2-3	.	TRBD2	TGCAGCGTTGAGGGCCTAGCGGGGCCTAGCACAGATACGCAGTATTTT	CSVEGLAGPSTDTQYF
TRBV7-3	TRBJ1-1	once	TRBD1	TGTGCCAGCAGCCCGACAGGGCTTGTCACTGAAGCTTTCTTT	CASSPTGLVTEAFF
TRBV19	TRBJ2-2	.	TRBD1	TGTGCCAGTAGTATTAGGGGACAGGGGGAGCCCGTAGGGGAGCTGTTTTTT	CASSIRGQGEPVGELFF
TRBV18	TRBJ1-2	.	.	TGTGCCAGCTCACACGATTCGGCAGGACTGGGCTATGGCTACACCTTC	CASSHDSAGLGYGYTF
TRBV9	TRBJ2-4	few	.	TGTGCCAGCAGCCCGGGGACTGCGGGTAGTCAGTACTTC	CASSPGTAGSQYF
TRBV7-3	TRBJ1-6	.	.	TGTGCCAGCAGCTTAGACAGTGCAGCCTCACCCCTCCACTTT	CASSLDSAASPLHF
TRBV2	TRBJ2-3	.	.	TGTGCCAGCGTAATAGGAGGGTCTAGCACAGATACGCAGTATTTT	CASVIGGSSTDTQYF
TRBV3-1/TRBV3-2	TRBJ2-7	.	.	TGTGCCAGCAGCCAAGAGGCGGGGACCTACGAGCAGTACTTC	CASSQEAGTYEQYF
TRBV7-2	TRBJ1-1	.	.	TGTGCCAGCAGCTTACGCGCTGTAATGGGAGGTGAAGCTTTCTTT	CASSLRAVMGGEAFF
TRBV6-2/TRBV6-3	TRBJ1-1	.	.	TGTGCCAGCAGCCTCTACGAGACTTTCTTT	CASSLYETFF
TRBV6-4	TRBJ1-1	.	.	TGTGCCAGCAGATACGATCTAAACACTGAAGCTTTCTTT	CASRYDLNTEAFF
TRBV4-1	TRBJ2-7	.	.	TGCGCCAGCAGCCAAGAGGCGGCAGCTTCCTACGAGCAGTACTTC	CASSQEAAASYEQYF
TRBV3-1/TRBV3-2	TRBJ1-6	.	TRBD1	TGTGCCAGCAGCCAAGATAGGGGACAGGGACGTTCACCCCTCCACTTT	CASSQDRGQGRSPLHF
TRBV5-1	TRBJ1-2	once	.	TGCGCCAGCATGGGGGGTGACTATGGCTACACCTTC	CASMGGDYGYTF
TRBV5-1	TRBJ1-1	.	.	TGCGCCAGCAGTTCCGTCCCTTTGACAGGCTCGGGGACTGAAGCTTTCTTT	CASSSVPLTGSGTEAFF
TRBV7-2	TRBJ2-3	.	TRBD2	TGTGCCAGCAGCCCCCACCCCCAAGCGGGGGGGCCTACAGATACGCAGTATTTT	CASSPHPQAGGPTDTQYF
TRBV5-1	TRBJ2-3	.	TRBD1	TGCGCCAGCAGCTTTGGGACAGGGGCCCGTGGAGATACGCAGTATTTT	CASSFGTGARGDTQYF
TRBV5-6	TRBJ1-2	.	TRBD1	TGTGCCAGCTGGCACGGGACAGGGGACTACGGCTACACCTTC	CASWHGTGDYGYTF
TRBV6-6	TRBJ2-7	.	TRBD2	TGTGCCAGCAGTTACTCCCCTAGCGGGGGGGCGGGGGAGCAGTACTTC	CASSYSPSGGAGEQYF
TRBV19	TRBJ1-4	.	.	TGTGCCAGTAGTATAGTGGGGGGATGGCTGTTTTTT	CASSIVGGWLFF
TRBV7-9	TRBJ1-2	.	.	TGTGCCAGCAGCCCCCGACAGTATGGCTACACCTTC	CASSPRQYGYTF
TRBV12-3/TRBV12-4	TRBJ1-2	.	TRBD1	TGTGCCAGCACCCGTCAGGGGGGTGGCTACACCTTC	CASTRQGGGYTF
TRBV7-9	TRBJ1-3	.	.	TGTGCCAGCAGTTCTAGTCGGTTTGGAAACACCATATATTTT	CASSSSRFGNTIYF
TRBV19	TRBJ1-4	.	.	TGTGCCAGTAGTACAGGGGTAACCCTCTTCCCAACTAATGAAAAACTGTTTTTT	CASSTGVTLFPTNEKLFF
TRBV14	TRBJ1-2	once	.	TGTGCCAGCAGCCAAGGGGCGTATGGCTACACCTTC	CASSQGAYGYTF
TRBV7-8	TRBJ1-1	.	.	TGTGCCAGCAGCCCAGCTGGGAGGACGGCTTTCTTT	CASSPAGRTAFF